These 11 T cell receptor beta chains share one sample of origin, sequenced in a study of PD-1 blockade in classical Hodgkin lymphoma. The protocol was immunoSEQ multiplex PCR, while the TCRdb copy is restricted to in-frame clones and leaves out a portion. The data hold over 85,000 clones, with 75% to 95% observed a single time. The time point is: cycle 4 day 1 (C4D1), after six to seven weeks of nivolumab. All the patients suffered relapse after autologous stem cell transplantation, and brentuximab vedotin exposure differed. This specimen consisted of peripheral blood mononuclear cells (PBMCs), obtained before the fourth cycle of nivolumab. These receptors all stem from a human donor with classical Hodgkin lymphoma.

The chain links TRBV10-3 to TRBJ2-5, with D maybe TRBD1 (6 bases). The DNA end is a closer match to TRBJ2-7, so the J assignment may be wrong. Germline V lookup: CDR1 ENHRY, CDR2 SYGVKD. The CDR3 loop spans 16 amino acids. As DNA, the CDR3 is TGTGCCATCAGTGAGTCGATAGGCCAGGGGTCCTACGAGCAGTACTTC. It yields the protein CAISESIGQGSYEQYF.

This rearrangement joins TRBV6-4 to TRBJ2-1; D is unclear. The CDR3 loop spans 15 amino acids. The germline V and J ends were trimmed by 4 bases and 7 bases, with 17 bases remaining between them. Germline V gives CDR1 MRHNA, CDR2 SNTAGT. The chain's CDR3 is CASSVSWSPLNEQFF. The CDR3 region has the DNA TGTGCCAGCAGTGTAAGCTGGTCTCCTCTAAATGAGCAGTTCTTC.

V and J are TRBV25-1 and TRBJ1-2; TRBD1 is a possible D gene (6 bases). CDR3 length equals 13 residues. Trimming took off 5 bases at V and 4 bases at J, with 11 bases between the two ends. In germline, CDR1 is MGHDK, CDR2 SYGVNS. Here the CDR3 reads CASSLQGGYGYTF. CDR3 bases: TGTGCCAGCAGTCTACAGGGAGGCTATGGCTACACCTTC.

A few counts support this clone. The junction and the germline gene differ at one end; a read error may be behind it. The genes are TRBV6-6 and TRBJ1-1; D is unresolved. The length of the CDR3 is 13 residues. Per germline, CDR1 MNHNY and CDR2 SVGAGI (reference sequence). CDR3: CATSGQENTEAFF. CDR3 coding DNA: TGTGCCACCAGTGGGCAGGAGAACACTGAAGCTTTCTTT.

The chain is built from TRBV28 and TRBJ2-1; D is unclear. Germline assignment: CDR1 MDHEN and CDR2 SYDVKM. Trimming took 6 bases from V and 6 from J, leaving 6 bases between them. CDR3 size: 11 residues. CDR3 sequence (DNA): TGTGCCAGCAGCGCAATCAATGAGCAGTTCTTC. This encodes CASSAINEQFF.

Written as DNA, the CDR3 is TGTGCCAGCAGCTTAGAGACAGGACTCTACAATGAGCAGTTCTTC. Its translation is CASSLETGLYNEQFF. The rearrangement links TRBV7-9 to TRBJ2-1, with D possibly matching TRBD1 (6 bases). CDR3 length: 15 amino acids. CDR1 and CDR2 from the germline V gene are SEHNR and FQNEAQ (reference sequence). The V and J ends lost 1 base and 3 bases respectively, with 10 bases between them.

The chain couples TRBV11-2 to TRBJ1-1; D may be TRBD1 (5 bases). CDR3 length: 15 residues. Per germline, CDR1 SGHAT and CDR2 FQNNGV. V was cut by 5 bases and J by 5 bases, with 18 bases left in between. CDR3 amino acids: CASSQGVGVGTEAFF. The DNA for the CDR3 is TGTGCCAGCAGCCAAGGGGTGGGAGTGGGGACTGAAGCTTTCTTT.

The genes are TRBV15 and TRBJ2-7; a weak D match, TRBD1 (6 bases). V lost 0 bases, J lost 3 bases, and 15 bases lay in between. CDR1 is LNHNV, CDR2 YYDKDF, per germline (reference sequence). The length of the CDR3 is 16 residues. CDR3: CATSRDSRTVRYEQYF. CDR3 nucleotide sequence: TGTGCCACCAGCAGAGACTCAAGGACAGTACGCTACGAGCAGTACTTC.

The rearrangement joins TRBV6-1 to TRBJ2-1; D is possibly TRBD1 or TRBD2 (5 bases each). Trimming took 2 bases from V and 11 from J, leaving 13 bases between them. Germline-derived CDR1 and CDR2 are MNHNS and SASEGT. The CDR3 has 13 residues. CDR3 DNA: TGTGCCAGCAGTGAATGGGGCGGGTCCCAGCAGTTCTTC. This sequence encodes CASSEWGGSQQFF.

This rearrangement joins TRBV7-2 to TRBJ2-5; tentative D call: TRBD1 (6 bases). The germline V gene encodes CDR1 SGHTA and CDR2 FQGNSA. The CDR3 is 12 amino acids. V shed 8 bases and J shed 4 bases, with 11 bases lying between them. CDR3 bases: TGTGCCAGCGGCAGAGGGGGAGAGACCCAGTACTTC. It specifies CASGRGGETQYF.

CDR3 region: CASSNPGQVHGYTF. CDR3 nucleotide sequence: TGTGCCAGCAGCAATCCGGGACAGGTACATGGCTACACCTTC. The chain recombines TRBV28 with TRBJ1-2, with 8 positions matching TRBD1. CDR3 size: 14 residues. The germline gives CDR1 MDHEN, CDR2 SYDVKM. Trimming removed 6 bases from V and 6 bases from J; junction bases left unmatched: 9.